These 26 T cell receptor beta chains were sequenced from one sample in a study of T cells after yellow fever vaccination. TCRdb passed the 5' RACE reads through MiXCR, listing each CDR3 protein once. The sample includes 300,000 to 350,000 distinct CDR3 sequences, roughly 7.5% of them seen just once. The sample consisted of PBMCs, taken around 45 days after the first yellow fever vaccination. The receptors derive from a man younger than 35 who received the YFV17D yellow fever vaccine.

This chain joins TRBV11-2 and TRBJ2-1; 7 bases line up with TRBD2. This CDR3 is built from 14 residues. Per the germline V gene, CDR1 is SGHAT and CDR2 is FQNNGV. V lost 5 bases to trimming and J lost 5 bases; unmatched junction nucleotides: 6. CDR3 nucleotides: TGTGCCAGCAGCCTAACCAGCGGGAACAATGAGCAGTTCTTC. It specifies CASSLTSGNNEQFF.

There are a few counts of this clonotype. DNA of the CDR3: TGCGCCAGCAGCTTCGGCCCCGGGACCACAGATACGCAGTATTTT. Translated, it gives CASSFGPGTTDTQYF. This chain connects TRBV5-1 to TRBJ2-3; D possibly matches TRBD1 or TRBD2 (5 bases each). CDR1 SGHRS and CDR2 YFSETQ come from the germline V gene. Trimming pared 2 bases from V and 2 bases from J, leaving 12 bases between. CDR3 length equals 15 residues.

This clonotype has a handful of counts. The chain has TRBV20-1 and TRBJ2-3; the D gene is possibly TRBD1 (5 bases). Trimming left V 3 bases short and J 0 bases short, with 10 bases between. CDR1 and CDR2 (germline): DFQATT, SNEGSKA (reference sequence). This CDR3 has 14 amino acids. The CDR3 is CSARKQESTDTQYF. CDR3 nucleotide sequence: TGCAGTGCTAGGAAACAGGAGAGCACAGATACGCAGTATTTT.

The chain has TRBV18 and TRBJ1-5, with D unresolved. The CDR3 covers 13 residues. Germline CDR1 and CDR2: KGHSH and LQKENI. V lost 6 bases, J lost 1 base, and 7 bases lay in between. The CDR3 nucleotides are TGTGCCAGCTCGTGGGAGAGCAATCAGCCCCAGCATTTT. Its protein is CASSWESNQPQHF. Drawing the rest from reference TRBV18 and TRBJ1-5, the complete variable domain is NAGVMQNPRHLVRRRGQEARLRCSPMKGHSHVYWYRQLPEEGLKFMVYLQKENIIDESGMPKERFSAEFPKEGPSILRIQQVVRGDSAAYFCASSWESNQPQHFGDGTRLSIL.

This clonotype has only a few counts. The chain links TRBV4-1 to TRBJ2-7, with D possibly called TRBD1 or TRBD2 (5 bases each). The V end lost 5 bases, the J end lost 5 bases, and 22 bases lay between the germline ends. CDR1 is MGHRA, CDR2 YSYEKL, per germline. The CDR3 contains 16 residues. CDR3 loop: CASSTPWGTDVHEQYF. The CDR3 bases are TGCGCCAGCAGCACCCCCTGGGGGACCGACGTGCACGAGCAGTACTTC.

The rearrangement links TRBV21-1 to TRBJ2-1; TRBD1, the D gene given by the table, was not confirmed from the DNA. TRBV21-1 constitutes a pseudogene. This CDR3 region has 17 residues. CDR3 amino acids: CASSPRTGGSPNNEQFF. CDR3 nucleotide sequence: TGTGCCAGCAGCCCCCGGACAGGGGGCTCCCCTAACAATGAGCAGTTCTTC.

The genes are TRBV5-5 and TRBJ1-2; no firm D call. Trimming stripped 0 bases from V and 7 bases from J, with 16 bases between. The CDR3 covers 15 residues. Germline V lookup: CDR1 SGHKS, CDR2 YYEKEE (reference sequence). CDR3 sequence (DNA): TGTGCCAGCAGCTTGGGAACGGGCCGATATGGTGGCTACACCTTC. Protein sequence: CASSLGTGRYGGYTF. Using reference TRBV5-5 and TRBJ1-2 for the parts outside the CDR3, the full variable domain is DAGVTQSPTHLIKTRGQQVTLRCSPISGHKSVSWYQQVLGQGPQFIFQYYEKEERGRGNFPDRFSARQFPNYSSELNVNALLLGDSALYLCASSLGTGRYGGYTFGSGTRLTVV.

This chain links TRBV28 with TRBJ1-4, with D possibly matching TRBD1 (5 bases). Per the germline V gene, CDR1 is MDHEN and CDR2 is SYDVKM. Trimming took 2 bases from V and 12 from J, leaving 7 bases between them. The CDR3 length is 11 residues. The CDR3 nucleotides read TGTGCCAGCAGTTTAAGCAGGGAACTGTTTTTT. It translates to CASSLSRELFF.

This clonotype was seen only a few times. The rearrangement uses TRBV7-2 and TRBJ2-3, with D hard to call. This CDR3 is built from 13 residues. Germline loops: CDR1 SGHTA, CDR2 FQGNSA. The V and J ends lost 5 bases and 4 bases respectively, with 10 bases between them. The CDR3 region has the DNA TGTGCCAGCAGCGCCTTTGTCTCAGATACGCAGTATTTT. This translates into CASSAFVSDTQYF.

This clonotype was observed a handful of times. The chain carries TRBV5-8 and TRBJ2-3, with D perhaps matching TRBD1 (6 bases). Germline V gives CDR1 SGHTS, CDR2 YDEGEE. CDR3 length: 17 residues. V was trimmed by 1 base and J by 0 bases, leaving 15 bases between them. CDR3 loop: CASSLRLDSHSTDTQYF. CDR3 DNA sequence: TGTGCCAGCAGCTTGCGGTTGGACAGTCACAGCACAGATACGCAGTATTTT.

CDR3 protein: CASSKDRGLYGYTF. CDR3 DNA: TGTGCCAGTAGTAAGGACAGGGGGCTATATGGCTACACCTTC. The chain is built from TRBV19 and TRBJ1-2; 11 nucleotides line up with TRBD1. The CDR3 loop spans 14 amino acids. Trimming removed 4 bases from V and 5 bases from J; junction bases left unmatched: 3. Germline-derived CDR1 and CDR2 are LNHDA and SQIVND (reference sequence).

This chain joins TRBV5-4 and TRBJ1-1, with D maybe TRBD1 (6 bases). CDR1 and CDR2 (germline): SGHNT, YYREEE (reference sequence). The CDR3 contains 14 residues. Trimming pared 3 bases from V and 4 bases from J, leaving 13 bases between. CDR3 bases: TGTGCCAGCAGCTACCACAGGGATCCCACTGAAGCTTTCTTT. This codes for CASSYHRDPTEAFF.

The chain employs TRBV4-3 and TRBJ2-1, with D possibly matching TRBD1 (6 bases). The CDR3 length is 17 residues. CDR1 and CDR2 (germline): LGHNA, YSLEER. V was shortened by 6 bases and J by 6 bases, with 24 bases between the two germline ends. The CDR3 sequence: CASRPSYTGSLSNEQFF. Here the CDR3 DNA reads TGCGCCAGCAGACCTTCCTATACAGGGTCTTTGAGCAATGAGCAGTTCTTC.

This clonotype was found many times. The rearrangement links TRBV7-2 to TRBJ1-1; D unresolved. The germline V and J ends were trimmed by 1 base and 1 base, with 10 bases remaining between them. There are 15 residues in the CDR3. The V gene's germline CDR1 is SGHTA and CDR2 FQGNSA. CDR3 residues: CASSLEAGKNTEAFF. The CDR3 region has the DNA TGTGCCAGCAGCTTAGAGGCGGGGAAGAACACTGAAGCTTTCTTT.

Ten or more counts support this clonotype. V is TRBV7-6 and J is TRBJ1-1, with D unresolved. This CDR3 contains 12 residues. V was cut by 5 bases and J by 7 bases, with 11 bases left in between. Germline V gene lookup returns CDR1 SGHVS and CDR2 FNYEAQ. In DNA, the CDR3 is TGTGCCAGCAGCGTTGGAGGTCGTGAAGCTTTCTTT. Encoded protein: CASSVGGREAFF.

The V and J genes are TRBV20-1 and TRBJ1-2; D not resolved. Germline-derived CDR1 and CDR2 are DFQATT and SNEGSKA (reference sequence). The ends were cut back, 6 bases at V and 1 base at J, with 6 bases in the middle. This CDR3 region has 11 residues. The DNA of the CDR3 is TGCAGTGCACGCATTAACTATGGCTACACCTTC. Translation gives CSARINYGYTF.

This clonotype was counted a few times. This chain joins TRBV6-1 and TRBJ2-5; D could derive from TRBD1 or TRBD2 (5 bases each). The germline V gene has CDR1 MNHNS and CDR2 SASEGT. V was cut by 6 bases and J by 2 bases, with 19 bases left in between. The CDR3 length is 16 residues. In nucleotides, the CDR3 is TGTGCCAGCAGCCTAAGCCCCGGGACGTCTCAAGAGACCCAGTACTTC. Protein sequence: CASSLSPGTSQETQYF.

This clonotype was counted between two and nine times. The DNA of the CDR3 is TGTGCCAGCATTCCGGCGGGCCGCACAGATACGCAGTATTTT. It codes for CASIPAGRTDTQYF. The rearrangement links TRBV27 to TRBJ2-3; D perhaps matches TRBD2 (5 bases). V was clipped by 7 bases and J by 1 base, with 12 bases between them. Germline V gives CDR1 MNHEY, CDR2 SMNVEV (reference sequence). This CDR3 comprises 14 residues.

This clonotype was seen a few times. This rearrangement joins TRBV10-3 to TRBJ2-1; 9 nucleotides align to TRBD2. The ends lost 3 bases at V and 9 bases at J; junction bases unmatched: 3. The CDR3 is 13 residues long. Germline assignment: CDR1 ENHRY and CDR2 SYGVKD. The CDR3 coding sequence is TGTGCCATCAGTGACGCGGGGGGGATTGAGCAGTTCTTC. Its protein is CAISDAGGIEQFF.

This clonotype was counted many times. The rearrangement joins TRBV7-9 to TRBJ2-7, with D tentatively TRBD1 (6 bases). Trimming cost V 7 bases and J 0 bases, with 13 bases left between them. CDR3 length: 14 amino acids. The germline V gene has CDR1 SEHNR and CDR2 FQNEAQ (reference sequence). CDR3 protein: CASTPTGFSYEQYF. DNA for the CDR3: TGTGCCAGCACCCCGACAGGATTCTCCTACGAGCAGTACTTC.

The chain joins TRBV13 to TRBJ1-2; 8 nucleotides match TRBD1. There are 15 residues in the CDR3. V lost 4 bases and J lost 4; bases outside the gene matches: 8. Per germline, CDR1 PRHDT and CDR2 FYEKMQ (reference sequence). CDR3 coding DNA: TGTGCCAGCAGCTCTGCAGGGGGCGGCGGCTATGGCTACACCTTC. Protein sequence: CASSSAGGGGYGYTF. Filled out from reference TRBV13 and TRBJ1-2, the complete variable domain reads AAGVIQSPRHLIKEKRETATLKCYPIPRHDTVYWYQQGPGQDPQFLISFYEKMQSDKGSIPDRFSAQQFSDYHSELNMSSLELGDSALYFCASSSAGGGGYGYTFGSGTRLTVV.

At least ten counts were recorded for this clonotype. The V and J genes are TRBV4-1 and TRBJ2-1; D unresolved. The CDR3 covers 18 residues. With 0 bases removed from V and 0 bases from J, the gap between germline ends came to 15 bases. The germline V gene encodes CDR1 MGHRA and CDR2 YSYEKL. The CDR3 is CASSQDDLGQNSYNEQFF. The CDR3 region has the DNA TGCGCCAGCAGCCAAGATGACCTCGGGCAGAACTCCTACAATGAGCAGTTCTTC.

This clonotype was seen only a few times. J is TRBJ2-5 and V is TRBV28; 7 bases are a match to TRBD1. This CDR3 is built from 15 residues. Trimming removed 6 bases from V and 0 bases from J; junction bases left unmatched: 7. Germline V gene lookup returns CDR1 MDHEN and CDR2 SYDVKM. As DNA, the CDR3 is TGTGCCAGCAGCTCCTCGGGACAGTACCAAGAGACCCAGTACTTC. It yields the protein CASSSSGQYQETQYF.

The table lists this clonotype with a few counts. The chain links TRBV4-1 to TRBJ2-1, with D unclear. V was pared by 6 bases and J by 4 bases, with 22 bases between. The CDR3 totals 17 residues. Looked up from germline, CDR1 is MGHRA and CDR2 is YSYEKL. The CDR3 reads CASRRQYKGPNYNEQFF. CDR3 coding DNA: TGCGCCAGCAGAAGACAATATAAAGGACCAAATTACAATGAGCAGTTCTTC.

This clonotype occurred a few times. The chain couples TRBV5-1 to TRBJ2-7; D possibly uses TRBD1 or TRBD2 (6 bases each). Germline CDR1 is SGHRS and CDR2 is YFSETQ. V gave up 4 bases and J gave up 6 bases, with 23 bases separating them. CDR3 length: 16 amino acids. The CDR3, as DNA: TGCGCCAGCAGCCACGCCGGGAGACAGGTGAGATCCGAGCAGTACTTC. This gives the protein CASSHAGRQVRSEQYF.

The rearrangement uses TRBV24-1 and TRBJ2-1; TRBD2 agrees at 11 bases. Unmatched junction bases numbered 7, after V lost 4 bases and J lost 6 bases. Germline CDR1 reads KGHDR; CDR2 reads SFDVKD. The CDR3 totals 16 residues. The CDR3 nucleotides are TGTGCCACCAGTGAACATACTAGCGGGGGATTCAATGAGCAGTTCTTC. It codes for CATSEHTSGGFNEQFF.